This T cell receptor (beta chain) was recorded in a study of preoperative IRX-2 immunotherapy in early breast cancer. Sequencing was performed with immunoSEQ multiplex PCR; in TCRdb, only in-frame clones are kept and a portion is missing. The table lists about 32,000 clones, around four fifths of them singletons. V was shortened by 5 bases and J by 3 bases, with 20 bases between the two germline ends. Germline V gives CDR1 MNHGY, CDR2 SAAAGT. The CDR3 loop spans 16 amino acids. Treatment here: preoperative locoregional IRX-2 cytokine immunotherapy. Samples came from a phase Ib trial of preoperative locoregional IRX-2 cytokine immunotherapy.

This specimen consisted of lymph node tissue, obtained from a patient treated with IRX-2 immunotherapy. This receptor was identified in a human donor with breast cancer. The J gene is TRBJ2-7, the V gene TRBV6-8, with a possible D match to TRBD1 (6 bases). CDR3 amino acids: CASSGDNRARYYEQYF. CDR3 coding DNA: TGTGCCAGCAGTGGGGATAACAGGGCACGGTACTACGAGCAGTACTTC.